This passage covers 21 T cell receptor beta chains from one sample sequenced in a study of blood T cell repertoires in COVID-19. Assay used: immunoSEQ multiplex PCR; TCRdb lists only in-frame clones, some missing. The sample has 400,000 or so clones, about 87% seen once. Sequenced input: PBMCs or T cells enriched from blood (not recorded which). These receptor sequences come from a middle-aged man in a cohort exposed to, infected with or recovered from COVID-19 (not recorded which).

This clone appeared a few times. V gene TRBV29-1 combines with J gene TRBJ1-1; 7 bases align to TRBD1. In germline, CDR1 is SQVTM, CDR2 ANQGSEA. The CDR3 has 13 amino acids. V lost 6 bases, J lost 8 bases, and 12 bases stayed unmatched. The CDR3: CSVEGAGRLEAFF. The CDR3 bases are TGCAGCGTAGAGGGGGCGGGACGACTAGAAGCTTTCTTT.

The rearrangement joins TRBV30 to TRBJ1-3; D is ambiguous. CDR1 is GTSNPN and CDR2 is SVGIG in the germline V gene (reference sequence). The CDR3 contains 13 residues. V dropped 2 bases and J dropped 1 base, with 6 bases sitting between them. The CDR3 sequence is CAWSTSSGNTIYF. DNA for the CDR3: TGTGCCTGGAGTACGAGTTCTGGAAACACCATATATTTT.

The chain has TRBV5-1 and TRBJ2-1; perhaps TRBD2 as D (6 bases). The germline CDR1 and CDR2 sequences are SGHRS and YFSETQ. Between the trimmed V and J ends, which lost 0 bases and 1 base, there was a span of 11 bases. The CDR3 extends over 16 amino acids. The CDR3 DNA is TGCGCCAGCAGCTTGGTGAGTAGCGGTTCCTACAATGAGCAGTTCTTC. Translating it yields CASSLVSSGSYNEQFF.

The chain is built from TRBV5-3 and TRBJ1-2; TRBD1 might be the D (6 bases). TRBV5-3 is identified as an open reading frame with a role that is uncertain. The CDR3 extends over 12 amino acids. The CDR3 DNA is TGTTTCCCCACAGGGCCAAGGGCTGGCTACACCTTC. This gives the protein CFPTGPRAGYTF.

V usage is TRBV2 and J usage is TRBJ2-3; no reliable D call. Trimming left V 0 bases short and J 6 bases short, with 10 bases between. The CDR3 sequence is 14 residues long. Germline CDR1 is SNHLY and CDR2 is FYNNEI. CDR3 bases: TGTGCCAGCAGTGAAGCGCTTCCCGGGGATACGCAGTATTTT. Translating it yields CASSEALPGDTQYF.

The chain carries TRBV28 and TRBJ2-1, with 11 bases matching TRBD2. Germline assignment: CDR1 MDHEN and CDR2 SYDVKM. The CDR3 extends over 16 amino acids. V shed 3 bases, J shed 7 bases, and the junction held 8 bases outside the gene matches. As DNA, the CDR3 is TGTGCCAGCAGTTTGTGGGGTAGCGGGAGGGGTAATGAGCAGTTCTTC. Protein sequence: CASSLWGSGRGNEQFF.

This rearrangement joins TRBV7-9 to TRBJ2-5; D gene uncertain. Trimming cost V 1 base and J 5 bases, with 5 bases left between them. This CDR3 has 12 residues. In germline, CDR1 is SEHNR, CDR2 FQNEAQ (reference sequence). The CDR3 protein is CASSLGRETQYF. CDR3 DNA sequence: TGTGCCAGCAGCTTAGGGCGGGAGACCCAGTACTTC.

The rearrangement uses TRBV19 and TRBJ2-2, with 15 bases lining up with TRBD2. CDR1 LNHDA and CDR2 SQIVND come from the germline V gene (reference sequence). V shed 4 bases and J 6 bases; nucleotides not matched to a gene: 6. The CDR3 consists of 17 residues. For the CDR3, the DNA is TGTGCCAGTAGTACGGGGACTAGCGGGAGGTTACCCGGGGAGCTGTTTTTT. Protein sequence: CASSTGTSGRLPGELFF. The full variable domain, rest sourced from reference TRBV19 and TRBJ2-2, is DGGITQSPKYLFRKEGQNVTLSCEQNLNHDAMYWYRQDPGQGLRLIYYSQIVNDFQKGDIAEGYSVSREKKESFPLTVTSAQKNPTAFYLCASSTGTSGRLPGELFFGEGSRLTVL.

The rearrangement uses TRBV14 and TRBJ1-4; no firm D call. V was trimmed by 0 bases and J by 7 bases, leaving 18 bases between them. Germline values: CDR1 SGHDN, CDR2 FVKESK. The CDR3 spans 17 residues. The CDR3 reads CASSQDFRGRSGEKLFF. The DNA of the CDR3 is TGTGCCAGCAGCCAAGATTTCCGAGGGCGCTCAGGTGAAAAACTGTTTTTT.

In this sample, this clone turned up once. The chain is built from TRBV7-2 and TRBJ2-5; D is unresolved. This CDR3 comprises 13 residues. Germline V CDR1 and CDR2: SGHTA, FQGNSA. The V end was cut by 3 bases, the J end by 5 bases, with 10 bases between. CDR3 nucleotides: TGTGCCAGCAGCTTCGGAGTCACGGAGACCCAGTACTTC. This translates into CASSFGVTETQYF. The whole variable domain, filled in from reference TRBV7-2 and TRBJ2-5, reads GAGVSQSPSNKVTEKGKDVELRCDPISGHTALYWYRQSLGQGLEFLIYFQGNSAPDKSGLPSDRFSAERTGGSVSTLTIQRTQQEDSAVYLCASSFGVTETQYFGPGTRLLVL.

This clone appeared once. This chain links TRBV13 with TRBJ2-5; possible D gene TRBD2, 5 bases. The V end lost 5 bases, the J end lost 0 bases, and 10 bases lay between the germline ends. The V gene's germline CDR1 is PRHDT and CDR2 FYEKMQ (reference sequence). The CDR3 sequence is 14 residues long. Here the CDR3 reads CASSRRTNQETQYF. In DNA form, the CDR3 reads TGTGCCAGCAGCCGGAGGACCAACCAAGAGACCCAGTACTTC.

This clone was observed once. This sequence joins TRBV27 and TRBJ1-2, with 9 positions matching TRBD1. Per the germline V gene, CDR1 is MNHEY and CDR2 is SMNVEV (reference sequence). Germline trimming cut 8 bases from V and 5 bases from J; bases unmatched to any gene: 12. This CDR3 contains 15 residues. The CDR3 nucleotides read TGTGCCAGCCGCTCCCTGGGACAGGGAGGGTATGGCTACACCTTC. It is translated as CASRSLGQGGYGYTF.

The chain links TRBV2 to TRBJ1-5; D uncertain. The CDR3 length is 15 residues. With 4 bases removed from V and 7 bases from J, the gap between germline ends came to 17 bases. Germline loops: CDR1 SNHLY, CDR2 FYNNEI. CDR3 protein: CASSGSGQVWQPQHF. Here the CDR3 DNA reads TGTGCCAGCAGTGGCTCTGGCCAGGTCTGGCAGCCCCAGCATTTT.

The chain links TRBV29-1 to TRBJ2-1; possibly TRBD2 for D (6 bases). Germline V gives CDR1 SQVTM, CDR2 ANQGSEA. The V end was cut by 4 bases, the J end by 0 bases, with 10 bases between. The CDR3 has 14 amino acids. DNA for the CDR3: TGCAGCGTTGGGAGGGAATACTCCTACAATGAGCAGTTCTTC. Translated, it gives CSVGREYSYNEQFF.

In its sample, this clone was seen a few times. The chain combines TRBV7-5 with TRBJ2-7; TRBD2, the D gene given by the table, was not confirmed from the DNA. TRBV7-5 counts as a pseudogene. The CDR3 length is 13 residues. Here the CDR3 reads CVRSLGLGRWQYF. Written as DNA, the CDR3 is TGTGTCAGAAGCTTAGGACTAGGAAGGTGGCAGTACTTC.

The chain joins TRBV27 to TRBJ2-7; D gene unclear. The CDR3 is 12 amino acids. Germline CDR1 reads MNHEY; CDR2 reads SMNVEV (reference sequence). The V and J ends lost 0 bases and 6 bases respectively, with 6 bases between them. Here the CDR3 reads CASSLSAGEQYF. CDR3 nucleotides: TGTGCCAGCAGTTTATCGGCAGGCGAGCAGTACTTC.

The rearrangement uses TRBV11-3 and TRBJ2-7; D is ambiguous. The germline V gene encodes CDR1 SGHNT and CDR2 YENEEA. V lost 3 bases, J lost 0 bases, and 9 bases lay in between. The CDR3 is 14 residues long. This chain's CDR3 is CASSLSASSYEQYF. CDR3 DNA sequence: TGTGCCAGCAGCTTGAGCGCGAGCTCCTACGAGCAGTACTTC. Full variable domain (remainder filled in from reference TRBV11-3 and TRBJ2-7): EAGVVQSPRYKIIEKKQPVAFWCNPISGHNTLYWYLQNLGQGPELLIRYENEEAVDDSQLPKDRFSAERLKGVDSTLKIQPAELGDSAVYLCASSLSASSYEQYFGPGTRLTVT.

The DNA of the CDR3 is TGTGCCACCAGTGACCCCTCTAGAAGCGAGCAGTTCTTC. This codes for CATSDPSRSEQFF. The J gene is TRBJ2-1, the V gene TRBV24-1; D unresolved. The CDR3 is 13 amino acids. Germline V gene lookup returns CDR1 KGHDR and CDR2 SFDVKD. Trimming left V 4 bases short and J 10 bases short, with 13 bases between.

The chain combines TRBV11-2 with TRBJ1-4; tentatively, D is TRBD1 (6 bases). Germline CDR1 SGHAT, CDR2 FQNNGV. The CDR3 totals 15 residues. V was clipped by 4 bases and J by 5 bases, with 14 bases between them. In nucleotides, the CDR3 is TGTGCCAGCAGCTCGATGACAGGATGGAATGAAAAACTGTTTTTT. This codes for CASSSMTGWNEKLFF.

The rearrangement links TRBV7-9 to TRBJ2-5; 7 positions match TRBD2. The CDR3 is 13 amino acids. CDR1 and CDR2 from the germline V gene are SEHNR and FQNEAQ (reference sequence). The trim removed 5 bases at V and 7 bases at J, leaving 7 bases unmatched. The CDR3 nucleotides read TGTGCCAGCAGCAACGTGGGGAGGGGGACCCAGTACTTC. It specifies CASSNVGRGTQYF.

This clone was detected only a few times. The V gene is TRBV3-1 (or the pseudogene TRBV3-2), the J gene TRBJ1-2; 9 positions match TRBD1. The V segment lost 2 bases and the J segment 4 bases; nucleotides outside the gene matches: 8. This CDR3 is built from 16 residues. CDR1 and CDR2 from the germline V gene are LGHDT and YNNKEL (reference sequence). In nucleotides, the CDR3 is TGTGCCAGCAGCCAAATTTGGGGACAGGGTATCTATGGCTACACCTTC. It codes for CASSQIWGQGIYGYTF.